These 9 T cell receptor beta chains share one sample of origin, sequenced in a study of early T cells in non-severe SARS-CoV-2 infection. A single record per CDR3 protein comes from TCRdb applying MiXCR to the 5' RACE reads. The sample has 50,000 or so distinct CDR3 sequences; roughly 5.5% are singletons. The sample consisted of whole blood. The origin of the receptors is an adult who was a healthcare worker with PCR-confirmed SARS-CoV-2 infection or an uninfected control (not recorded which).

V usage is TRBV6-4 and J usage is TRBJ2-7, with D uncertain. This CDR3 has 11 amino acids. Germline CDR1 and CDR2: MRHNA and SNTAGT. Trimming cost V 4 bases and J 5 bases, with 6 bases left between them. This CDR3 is CASSVGDEQYF. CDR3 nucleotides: TGTGCCAGCAGTGTCGGCGACGAGCAGTACTTC.

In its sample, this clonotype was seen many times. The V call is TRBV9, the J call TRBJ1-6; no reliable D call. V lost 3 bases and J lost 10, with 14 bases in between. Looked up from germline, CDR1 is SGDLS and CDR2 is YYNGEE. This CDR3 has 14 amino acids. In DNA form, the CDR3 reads TGTGCCAGCAGCGCGCAACCGATTAACTCACCCCTCCACTTT. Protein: CASSAQPINSPLHF.

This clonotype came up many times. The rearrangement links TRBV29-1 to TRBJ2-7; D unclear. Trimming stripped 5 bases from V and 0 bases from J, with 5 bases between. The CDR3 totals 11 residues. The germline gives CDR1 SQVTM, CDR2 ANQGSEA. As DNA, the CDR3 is TGCAGCGTTTCGGTCTCCTACGAGCAGTACTTC. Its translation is CSVSVSYEQYF.

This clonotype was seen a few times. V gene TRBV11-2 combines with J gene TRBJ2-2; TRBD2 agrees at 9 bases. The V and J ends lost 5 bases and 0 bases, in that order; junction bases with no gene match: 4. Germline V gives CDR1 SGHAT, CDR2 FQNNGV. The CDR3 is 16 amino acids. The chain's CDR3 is CASSPRTSANTGELFF. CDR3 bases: TGTGCCAGCAGCCCACGGACTAGCGCGAACACCGGGGAGCTGTTTTTT.

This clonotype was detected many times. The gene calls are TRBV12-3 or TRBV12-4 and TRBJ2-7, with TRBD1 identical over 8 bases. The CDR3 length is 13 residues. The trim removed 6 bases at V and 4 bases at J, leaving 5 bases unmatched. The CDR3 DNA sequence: TGTGCCAGCAGACCAACAGGGGGGTACGAGCAGTACTTC. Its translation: CASRPTGGYEQYF.

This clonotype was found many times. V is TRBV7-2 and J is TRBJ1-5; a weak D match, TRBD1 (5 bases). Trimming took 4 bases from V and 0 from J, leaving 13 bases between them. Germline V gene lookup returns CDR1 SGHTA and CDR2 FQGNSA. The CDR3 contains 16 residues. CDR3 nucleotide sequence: TGTGCCAGCAGCTCATCCGGGACGGCTAGCAATCAGCCCCAGCATTTT. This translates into CASSSSGTASNQPQHF.

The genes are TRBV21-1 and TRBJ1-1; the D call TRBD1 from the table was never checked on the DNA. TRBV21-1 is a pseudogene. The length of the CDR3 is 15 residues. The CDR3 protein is CASSSGQGVDTEAFF. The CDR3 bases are TGTGCCAGCAGCAGTGGACAGGGTGTGGACACTGAAGCTTTCTTT.

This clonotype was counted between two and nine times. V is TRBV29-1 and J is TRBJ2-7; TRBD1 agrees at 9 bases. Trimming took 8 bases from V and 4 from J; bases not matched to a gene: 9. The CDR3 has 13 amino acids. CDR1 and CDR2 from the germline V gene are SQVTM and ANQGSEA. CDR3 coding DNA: TGCAGCCATCAGGGGACAGGGAGTTACGAGCAGTACTTC. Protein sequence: CSHQGTGSYEQYF.

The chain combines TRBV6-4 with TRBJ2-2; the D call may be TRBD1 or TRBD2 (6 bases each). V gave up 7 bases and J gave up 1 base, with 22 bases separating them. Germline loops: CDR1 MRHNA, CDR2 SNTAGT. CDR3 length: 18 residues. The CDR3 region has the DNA TGTGCCAGCACCCTGATGGGGGGACAAGTCTTGAACACCGGGGAGCTGTTTTTT. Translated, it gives CASTLMGGQVLNTGELFF.